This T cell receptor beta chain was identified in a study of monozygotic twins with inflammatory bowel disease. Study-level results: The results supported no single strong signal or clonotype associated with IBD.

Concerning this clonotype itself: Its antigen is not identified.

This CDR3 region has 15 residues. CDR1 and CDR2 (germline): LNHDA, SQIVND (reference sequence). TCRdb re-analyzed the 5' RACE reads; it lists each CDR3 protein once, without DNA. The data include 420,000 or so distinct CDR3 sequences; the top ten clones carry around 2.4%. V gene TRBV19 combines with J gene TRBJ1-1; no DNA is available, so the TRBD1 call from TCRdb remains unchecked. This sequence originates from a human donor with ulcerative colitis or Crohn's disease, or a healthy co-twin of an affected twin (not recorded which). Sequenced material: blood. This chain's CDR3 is CASRNRQGVNTEAFF. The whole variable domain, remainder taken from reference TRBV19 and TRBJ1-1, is DGGITQSPKYLFRKEGQNVTLSCEQNLNHDAMYWYRQDPGQGLRLIYYSQIVNDFQKGDIAEGYSVSREKKESFPLTVTSAQKNPTAFYLCASRNRQGVNTEAFFGQGTRLTVV.